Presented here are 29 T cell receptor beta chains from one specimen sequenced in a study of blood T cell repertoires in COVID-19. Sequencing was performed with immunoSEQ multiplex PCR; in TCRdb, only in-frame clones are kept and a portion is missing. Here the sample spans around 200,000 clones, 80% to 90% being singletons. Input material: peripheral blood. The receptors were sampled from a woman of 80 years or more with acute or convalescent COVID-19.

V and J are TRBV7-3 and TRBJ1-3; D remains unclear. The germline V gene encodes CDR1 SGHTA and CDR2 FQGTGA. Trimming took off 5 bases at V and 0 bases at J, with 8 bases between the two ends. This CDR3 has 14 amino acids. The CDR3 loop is CASSADSSGNTIYF. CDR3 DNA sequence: TGTGCCAGCAGCGCCGACTCCTCTGGAAACACCATATATTTT.

CDR3: CASSQDRAGYKNIQYF. The CDR3, as DNA: TGCGCCAGCAGCCAAGATCGCGCAGGGTACAAAAACATTCAGTACTTC. The chain carries TRBV4-3 and TRBJ2-4, with D maybe TRBD1 (5 bases). Trimming left V 0 bases short and J 3 bases short, with 12 bases between. The CDR3 is made up of 16 amino acids. Germline assignment: CDR1 LGHNA and CDR2 YSLEER.

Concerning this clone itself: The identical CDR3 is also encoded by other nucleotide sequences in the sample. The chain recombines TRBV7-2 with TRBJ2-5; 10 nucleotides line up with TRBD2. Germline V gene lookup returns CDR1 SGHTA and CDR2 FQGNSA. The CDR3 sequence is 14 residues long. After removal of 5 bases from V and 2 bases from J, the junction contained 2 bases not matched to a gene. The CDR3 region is CASSLGLAQETQYF. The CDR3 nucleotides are TGTGCCAGCAGCCTGGGACTAGCGCAAGAGACCCAGTACTTC.

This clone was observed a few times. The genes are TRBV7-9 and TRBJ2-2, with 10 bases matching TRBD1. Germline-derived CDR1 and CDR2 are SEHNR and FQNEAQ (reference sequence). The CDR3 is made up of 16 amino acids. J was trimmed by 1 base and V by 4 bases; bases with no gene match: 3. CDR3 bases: TGTGCCAGCAGCTCGGACAGGGGGTGGAACACCGGGGAGCTGTTTTTT. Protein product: CASSSDRGWNTGELFF.

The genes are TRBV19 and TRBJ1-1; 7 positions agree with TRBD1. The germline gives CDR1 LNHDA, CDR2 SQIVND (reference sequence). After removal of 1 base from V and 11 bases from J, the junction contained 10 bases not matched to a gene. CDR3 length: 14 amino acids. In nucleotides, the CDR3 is TGTGCCAGTAGTATAGCACTAGACAGGGCTTCGGCTTTCTTT. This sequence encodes CASSIALDRASAFF.

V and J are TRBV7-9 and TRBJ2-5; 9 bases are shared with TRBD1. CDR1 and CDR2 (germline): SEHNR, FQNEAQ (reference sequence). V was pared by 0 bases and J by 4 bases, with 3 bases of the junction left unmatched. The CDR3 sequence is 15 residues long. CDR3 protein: CASSLAGQGSETQYF. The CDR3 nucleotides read TGTGCCAGCAGCTTAGCTGGACAGGGGTCAGAGACCCAGTACTTC.

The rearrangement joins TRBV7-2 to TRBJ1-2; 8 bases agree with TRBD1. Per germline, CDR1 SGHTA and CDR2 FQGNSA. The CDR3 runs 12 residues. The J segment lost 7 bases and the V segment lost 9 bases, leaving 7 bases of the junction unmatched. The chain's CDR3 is CARNGQGCGYTF. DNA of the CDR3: TGTGCCAGAAATGGACAGGGCTGTGGCTACACCTTC.

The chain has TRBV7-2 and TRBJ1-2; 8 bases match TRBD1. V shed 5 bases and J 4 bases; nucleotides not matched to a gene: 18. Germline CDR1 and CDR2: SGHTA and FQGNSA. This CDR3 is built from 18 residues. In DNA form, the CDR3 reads TGTGCCAGCAGCCCAGACAGGGGCTATCCCCTCGAGTCCTATGGCTACACCTTC. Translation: CASSPDRGYPLESYGYTF.

CDR3 nucleotide sequence: TGTGCCAGCAGCTTGGGGAAAACAGGGGGCGGAGGGCAGCCCCAGCATTTT. It is translated as CASSLGKTGGGGQPQHF. The chain links TRBV7-2 to TRBJ1-5; TRBD1 matches at 9 bases. Germline values: CDR1 SGHTA, CDR2 FQGNSA. The length of the CDR3 is 17 residues. J gave up 7 bases and V 3 bases, and 13 bases lay outside the gene matches.

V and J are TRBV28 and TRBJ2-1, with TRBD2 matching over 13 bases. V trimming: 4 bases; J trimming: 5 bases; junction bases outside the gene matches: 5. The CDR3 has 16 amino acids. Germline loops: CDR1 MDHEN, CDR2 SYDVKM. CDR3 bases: TGTGCCAGCAGTTCCCCGGGACTAGCGGGAAACAATGAGCAGTTCTTC. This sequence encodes CASSSPGLAGNNEQFF.

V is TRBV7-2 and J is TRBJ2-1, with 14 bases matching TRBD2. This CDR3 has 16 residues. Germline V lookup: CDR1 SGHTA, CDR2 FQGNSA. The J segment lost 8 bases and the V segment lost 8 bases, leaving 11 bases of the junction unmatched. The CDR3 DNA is TGTGCCAGCGGCGAACGACTAGCGGGGGGGCCAGATGAGCAGTTCTTC. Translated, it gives CASGERLAGGPDEQFF.

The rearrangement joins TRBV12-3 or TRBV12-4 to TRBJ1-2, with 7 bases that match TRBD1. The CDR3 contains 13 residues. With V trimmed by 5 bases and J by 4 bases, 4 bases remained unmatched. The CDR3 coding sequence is TGTGCCAGCAGTACGGGACAGCTCTATGGCTACACCTTC. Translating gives CASSTGQLYGYTF.

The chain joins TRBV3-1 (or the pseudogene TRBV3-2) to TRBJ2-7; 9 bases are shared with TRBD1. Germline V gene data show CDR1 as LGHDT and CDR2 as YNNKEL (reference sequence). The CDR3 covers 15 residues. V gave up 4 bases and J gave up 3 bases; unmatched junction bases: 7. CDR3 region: CASSPRDRAIYEQYF. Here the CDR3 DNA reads TGTGCCAGCAGCCCCCGGGACAGGGCTATCTACGAGCAGTACTTC.

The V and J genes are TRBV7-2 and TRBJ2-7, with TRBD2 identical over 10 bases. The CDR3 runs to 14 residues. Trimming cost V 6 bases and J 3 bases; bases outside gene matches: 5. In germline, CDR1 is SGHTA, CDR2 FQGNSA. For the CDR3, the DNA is TGTGCCAGCAGACCCGGGACTAGCGACTACGAGCAGTACTTC. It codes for CASRPGTSDYEQYF. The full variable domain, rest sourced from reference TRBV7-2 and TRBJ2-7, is GAGVSQSPSNKVTEKGKDVELRCDPISGHTALYWYRQSLGQGLEFLIYFQGNSAPDKSGLPSDRFSAERTGGSVSTLTIQRTQQEDSAVYLCASRPGTSDYEQYFGPGTRLTVT.

The DNA of the CDR3 is TGTGCCAGCAGTGAGAGACAGGGCCCTACCTACGAGCAGTACTTC. It codes for CASSERQGPTYEQYF. The chain is built from TRBV2 and TRBJ2-7; 7 positions agree with TRBD1. Germline loops: CDR1 SNHLY, CDR2 FYNNEI. V was pared by 3 bases and J by 2 bases, with 7 bases of the junction left unmatched. This CDR3 is built from 15 residues.

CDR3 region: CASSERGQGGNVKETQYF. The CDR3 bases are TGCGCCAGCAGTGAGCGAGGACAGGGGGGTAATGTAAAAGAGACCCAGTACTTC. The chain uses TRBV10-2 and TRBJ2-5, with 10 bases aligning to TRBD1. Germline trimming cut 2 bases from V and 3 bases from J; bases unmatched to any gene: 12. CDR1 and CDR2 from the germline V gene are WSHSY and SAAADI. The CDR3 has 18 residues.

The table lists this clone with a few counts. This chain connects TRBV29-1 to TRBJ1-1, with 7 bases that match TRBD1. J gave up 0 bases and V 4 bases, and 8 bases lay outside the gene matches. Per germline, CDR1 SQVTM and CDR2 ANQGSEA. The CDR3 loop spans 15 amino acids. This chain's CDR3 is CSVAGQGGMNTEAFF. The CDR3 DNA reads TGCAGCGTTGCAGGGCAGGGGGGAATGAACACTGAAGCTTTCTTT.

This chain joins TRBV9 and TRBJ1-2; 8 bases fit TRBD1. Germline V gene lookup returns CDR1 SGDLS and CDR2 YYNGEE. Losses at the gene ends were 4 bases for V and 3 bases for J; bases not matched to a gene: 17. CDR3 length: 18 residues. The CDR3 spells CASSPVGRNDRGYYGYTF. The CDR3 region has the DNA TGTGCCAGCAGCCCGGTCGGTCGGAACGACAGGGGATACTATGGCTACACCTTC.

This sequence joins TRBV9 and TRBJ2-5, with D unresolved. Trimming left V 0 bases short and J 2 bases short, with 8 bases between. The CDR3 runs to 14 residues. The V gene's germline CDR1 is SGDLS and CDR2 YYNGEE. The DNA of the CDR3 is TGTGCCAGCAGCGTAGGGGCAGGACAAGAGACCCAGTACTTC. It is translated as CASSVGAGQETQYF.

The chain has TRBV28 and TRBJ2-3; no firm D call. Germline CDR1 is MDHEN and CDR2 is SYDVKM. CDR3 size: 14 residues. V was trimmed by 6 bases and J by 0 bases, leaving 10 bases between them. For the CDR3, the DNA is TGTGCCAGCAGCCGCGCGCCTAGCACAGATACGCAGTATTTT. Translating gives CASSRAPSTDTQYF.

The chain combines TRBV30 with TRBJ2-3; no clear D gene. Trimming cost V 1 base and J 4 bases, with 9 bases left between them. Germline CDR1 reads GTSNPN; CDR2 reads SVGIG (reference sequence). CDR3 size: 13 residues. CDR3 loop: CAWSGPRPDTQYF. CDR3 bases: TGTGCCTGGAGTGGCCCGCGTCCAGATACGCAGTATTTT.

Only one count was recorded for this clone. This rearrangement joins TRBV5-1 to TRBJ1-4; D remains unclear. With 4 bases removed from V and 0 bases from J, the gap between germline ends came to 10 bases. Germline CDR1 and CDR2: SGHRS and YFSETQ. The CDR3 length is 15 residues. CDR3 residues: CASSVGATTNEKLFF. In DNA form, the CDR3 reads TGCGCCAGCAGCGTGGGCGCGACAACTAATGAAAAACTGTTTTTT. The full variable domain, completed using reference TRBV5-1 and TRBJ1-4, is KAGVTQTPRYLIKTRGQQVTLSCSPISGHRSVSWYQQTPGQGLQFLFEYFSETQRNKGNFPGRFSGRQFSNSRSEMNVSTLELGDSALYLCASSVGATTNEKLFFGSGTQLSVL.

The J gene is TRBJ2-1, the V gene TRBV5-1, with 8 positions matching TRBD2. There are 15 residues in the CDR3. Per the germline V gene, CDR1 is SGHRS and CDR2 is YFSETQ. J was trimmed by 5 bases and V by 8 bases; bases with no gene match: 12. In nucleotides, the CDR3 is TGCGCCAGTTGGAACCCCAGCGGGGGCAACAATGAGCAGTTCTTC. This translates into CASWNPSGGNNEQFF.

CDR3 loop: CASSMDGTSGVYEQYF. Here the CDR3 DNA reads TGTGCCAGCAGCATGGACGGGACTAGCGGGGTCTACGAGCAGTACTTC. The chain carries TRBV7-2 and TRBJ2-7; TRBD2 matches 13 bases. Germline V gene lookup returns CDR1 SGHTA and CDR2 FQGNSA. Germline trimming cut 5 bases from V and 3 bases from J; bases unmatched to any gene: 7. The CDR3 contains 16 residues.

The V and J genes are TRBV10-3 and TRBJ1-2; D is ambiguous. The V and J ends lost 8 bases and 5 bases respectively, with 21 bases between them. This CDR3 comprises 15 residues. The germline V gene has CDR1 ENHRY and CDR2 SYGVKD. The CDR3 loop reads CAIQSAGISRYGYTF. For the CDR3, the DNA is TGTGCCATCCAGTCGGCGGGCATCTCTCGGTATGGCTACACCTTC.

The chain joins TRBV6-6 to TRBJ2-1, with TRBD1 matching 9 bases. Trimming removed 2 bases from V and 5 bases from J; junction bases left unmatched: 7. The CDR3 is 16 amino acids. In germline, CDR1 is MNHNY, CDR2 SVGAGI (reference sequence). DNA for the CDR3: TGTGCCAGCAGTTACGATACAGGGGGCCGCGACAATGAGCAGTTCTTC. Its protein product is CASSYDTGGRDNEQFF.

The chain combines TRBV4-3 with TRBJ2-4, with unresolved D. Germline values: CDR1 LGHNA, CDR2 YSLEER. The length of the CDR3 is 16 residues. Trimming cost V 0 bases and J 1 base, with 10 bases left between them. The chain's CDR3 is CASSQDLRRAKNIQYF. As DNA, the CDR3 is TGCGCCAGCAGCCAAGATCTGCGCAGGGCCAAAAACATTCAGTACTTC.

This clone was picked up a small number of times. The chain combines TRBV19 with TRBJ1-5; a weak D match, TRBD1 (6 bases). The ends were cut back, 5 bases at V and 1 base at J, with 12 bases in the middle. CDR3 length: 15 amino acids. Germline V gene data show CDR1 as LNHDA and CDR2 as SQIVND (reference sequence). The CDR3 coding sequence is TGTGCCAGTAGTCCGACAGGTCTAAGCAATCAGCCCCAGCATTTT. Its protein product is CASSPTGLSNQPQHF.

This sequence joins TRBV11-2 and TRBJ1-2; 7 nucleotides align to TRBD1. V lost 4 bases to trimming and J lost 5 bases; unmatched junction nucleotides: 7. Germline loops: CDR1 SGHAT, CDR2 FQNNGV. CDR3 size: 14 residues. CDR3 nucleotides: TGTGCCAGCAGCTCGGGACAGACACTTTATGGCTACACCTTC. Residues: CASSSGQTLYGYTF. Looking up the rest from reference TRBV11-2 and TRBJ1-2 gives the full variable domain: EAGVAQSPRYKIIEKRQSVAFWCNPISGHATLYWYQQILGQGPKLLIQFQNNGVVDDSQLPKDRFSAERLKGVDSTLKIQPAKLEDSAVYLCASSSGQTLYGYTFGSGTRLTVV.